This T cell receptor (beta chain) is drawn from a study of monozygotic twins with cystic fibrosis. Germline V gives CDR1 SEHNR, CDR2 FQNEAQ (reference sequence). The CDR3 covers 15 residues. With 7 bases removed from V and 9 bases from J, the gap between germline ends came to 22 bases. The assay was immunoSEQ multiplex PCR, and TCRdb's table has in-frame clones only and misses some. There are 11,000 to 15,000 clones in the sample; roughly 98% occur only once, and around 0.41% lies in the top ten. This rearrangement joins TRBV7-9 to TRBJ2-1; D is ambiguous. The sequence was obtained from a girl aged 2-10 years with cystic fibrosis. Sequencing was carried out using blood. As DNA, the CDR3 is TGTGCCAGCACCCGCGTCACCGTCCCCCCCGGTGAGCAGTTCTTC. It specifies CASTRVTVPPGEQFF.